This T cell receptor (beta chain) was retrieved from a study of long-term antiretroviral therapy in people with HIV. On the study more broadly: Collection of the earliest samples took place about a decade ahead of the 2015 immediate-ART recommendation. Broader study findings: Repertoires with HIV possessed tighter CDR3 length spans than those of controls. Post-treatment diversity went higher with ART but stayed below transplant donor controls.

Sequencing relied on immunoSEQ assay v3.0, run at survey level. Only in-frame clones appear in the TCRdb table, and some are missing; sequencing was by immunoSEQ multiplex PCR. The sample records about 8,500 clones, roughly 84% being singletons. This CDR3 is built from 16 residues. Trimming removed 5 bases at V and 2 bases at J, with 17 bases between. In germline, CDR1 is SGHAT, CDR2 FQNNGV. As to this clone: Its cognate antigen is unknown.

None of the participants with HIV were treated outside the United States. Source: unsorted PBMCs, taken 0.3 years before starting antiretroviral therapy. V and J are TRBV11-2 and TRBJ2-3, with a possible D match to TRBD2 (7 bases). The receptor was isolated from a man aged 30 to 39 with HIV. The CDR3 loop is CASSPRGGAYTDTQYF. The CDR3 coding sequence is TGTGCCAGCAGCCCTAGGGGGGGCGCGTACACAGATACGCAGTATTTT.